The clone carrying this TCR beta chain was recorded a few times. MiXCR, applied by TCRdb to the RT-PCR reads, yields one record per CDR3 protein. The sample shows 45,000 to 65,000 distinct CDR3 sequences, 13% of them seen only once. This entry is derived from a study of patients and donors after allogeneic stem cell transplantation. This receptor was taken from a human donor who was either an allogeneic HSCT recipient or a stem cell or donor lymphocyte infusion donor (not recorded which). It is not recorded whose cells these are; they may come from a transplant donor. Specimen: blood, either unsorted or a sorted T cell fraction (not recorded which).

The CDR3 DNA reads TGTGCCAGCAGTTTATTCAGGGTATCTAGTATCTACGAGCAGTACTTC. Residues: CASSLFRVSSIYEQYF. The rearrangement links TRBV27 to TRBJ2-7, with a possible D match to TRBD1 (5 bases). Trimming stripped 1 base from V and 3 bases from J, with 16 bases between. This CDR3 region has 16 residues. The germline V gene encodes CDR1 MNHEY and CDR2 SMNVEV (reference sequence).